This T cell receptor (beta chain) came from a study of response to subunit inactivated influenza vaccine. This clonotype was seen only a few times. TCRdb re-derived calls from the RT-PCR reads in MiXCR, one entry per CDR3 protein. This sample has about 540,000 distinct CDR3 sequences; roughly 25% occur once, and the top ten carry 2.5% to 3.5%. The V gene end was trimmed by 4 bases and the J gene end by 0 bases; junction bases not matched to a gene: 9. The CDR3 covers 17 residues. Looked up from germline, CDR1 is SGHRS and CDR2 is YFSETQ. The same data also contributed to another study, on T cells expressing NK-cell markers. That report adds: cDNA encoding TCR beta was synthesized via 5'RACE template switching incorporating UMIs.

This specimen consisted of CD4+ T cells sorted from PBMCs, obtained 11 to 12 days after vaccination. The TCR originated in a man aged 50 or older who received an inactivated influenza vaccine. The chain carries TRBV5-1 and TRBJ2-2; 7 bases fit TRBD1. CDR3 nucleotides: TGCGCCAGCAGCCCTTCCGGGACAGACTCGAACACCGGGGAGCTGTTTTTT. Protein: CASSPSGTDSNTGELFF.